One T cell receptor (beta chain) is described in this entry. The target of this receptor is not known. No much larger clone is present one base from it, and per-base qualities are unavailable. TCRbeta CDR3 regions were sequenced with the immunoSEQ Assay. After extraction, genomic DNA underwent amplification by bias-controlled multiplex PCR, followed by high-throughput sequencing. The study's own analysis went as follows. To quantify the absolute abundance of each unique TCRbeta CDR3 region, sequences were collapsed and filtered. T cell fraction was estimated by normalizing TCRbeta template counts to usable DNA, with usable DNA measured through amplification of reference genes found in all nucleated cells. Repertoire TCRs were annotated as SARS-CoV-2-specific by exact matching of V gene, CDR3 amino acid sequence and J gene to a known reactive TCR set. The reference SARS-CoV-2 TCR set was derived from MIRA and filtered for enrichment in COVID-19-positive ImmuneCODE repertoires, a step that removed public or cross-reactive TCRs. Using the MIRA antigens, annotated TCRs were further analysed by specific ORF or by position within an ORF. Depth was the summed frequency of annotated unique rearrangements, while breadth was defined as annotated unique rearrangements over total unique productive rearrangements. Group comparisons of TCR breadth used two-sided Wilcoxon rank-sum tests. TCRdb re-hosts the immuneACCESS table, in-frame sequences only. Its copies lack some clones; in the studies checked, an unresolved V gene accounts for under half of them, and the cause for the rest is not known. The V and J calls and clone size were taken over from that table, and D and trimming were inferred from the DNA. The sample table shows 300,000 to 450,000 clones, and about 91% are seen once. Jointly, the top ten make up 3.9% of the sample.

Taken with the paper, the label for time point translates to: individuals recovered from natural SARS-CoV-2 infection. This entry is derived from a study of Ad26.COV2.S vaccination and SARS-CoV-2 variants (dated by TCRdb to about 2021). Background on the whole study: The specificity and breadth of SARS-CoV-2-reactive T cell receptors after Ad26.COV2.S vaccination were assessed by TCRbeta repertoire sequencing. A total of 32 samples were included in the TCR-sequenced set, comprising around 19 Ad26.COV2.S vaccine recipients, 5 placebo recipients and 8 SARS-CoV-2 convalescent individuals. What the authors observed across the whole study: Substantial breadth of spike-specific CD8+ and CD4+ T cell responses was reported after vaccination. Spike-specific TCR breadth was higher in Ad26.COV2.S recipients than in placebo recipients (P = 0.0014). Non-spike TCR breadth was comparable between vaccine and placebo recipients, consistent with the vaccine containing only spike. The authors noted that the TCR breadth and depth analyses may have underestimated total T cell responses.

At the junction V is shortened by 4 bases and J by 4 bases; bases outside the gene matches: 5. CDR3 length: 14 amino acids, cysteine to phenylalanine. Kept here is only the CDR3 DNA, which spans 42 bases and is read in frame from base 1. Per the germline V gene, SGHRS is the CDR1 and YFSETQ is the CDR2. The chain was built from TRBV5-1 and TRBJ2-3; 8 nucleotides in the junction match TRBD2. This TCR derives from a human donor who had recovered from COVID-19. Sequenced material: peripheral blood, taken after recovery from COVID-19. The CDR3 region: CASSQGLEADTQYF. The DNA sequence is as follows: TGCGCCAGCAGCCAGGGACTAGAGGCAGATACGCAGTATTTT.